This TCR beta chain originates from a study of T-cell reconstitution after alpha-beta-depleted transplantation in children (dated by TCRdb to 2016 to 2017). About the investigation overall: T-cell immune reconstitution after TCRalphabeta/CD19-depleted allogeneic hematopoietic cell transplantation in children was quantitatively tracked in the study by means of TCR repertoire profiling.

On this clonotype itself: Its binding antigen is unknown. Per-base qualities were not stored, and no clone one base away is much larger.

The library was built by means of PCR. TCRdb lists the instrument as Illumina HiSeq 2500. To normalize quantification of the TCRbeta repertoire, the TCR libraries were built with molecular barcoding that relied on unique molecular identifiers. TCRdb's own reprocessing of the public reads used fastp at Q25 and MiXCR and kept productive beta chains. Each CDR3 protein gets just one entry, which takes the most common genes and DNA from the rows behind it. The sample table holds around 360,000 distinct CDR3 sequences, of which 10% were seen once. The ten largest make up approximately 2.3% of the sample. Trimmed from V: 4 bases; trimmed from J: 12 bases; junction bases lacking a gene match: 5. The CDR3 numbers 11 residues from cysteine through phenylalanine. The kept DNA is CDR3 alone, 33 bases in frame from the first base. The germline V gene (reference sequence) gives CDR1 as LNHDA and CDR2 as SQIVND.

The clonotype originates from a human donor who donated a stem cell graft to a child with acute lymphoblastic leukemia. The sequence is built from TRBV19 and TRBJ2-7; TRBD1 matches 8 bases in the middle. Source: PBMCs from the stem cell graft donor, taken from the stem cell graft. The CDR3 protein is CASSTGQVWYF. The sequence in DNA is TGTGCCAGTAGTACGGGACAGGTCTGGTACTTC.